The 7 T cell receptor beta chains below come from one sample, sequenced in a study of cytomegalovirus exposure and HLA in healthy donors. It was with 60 Vbeta and 13 Jbeta primers that the PCR ran. Sequencing used immunoSEQ multiplex PCR; TCRdb keeps in-frame clones, though not all of them. The sample comprises some 190,000 clones, roughly 77% of which are singletons, and approximately 4.8% rests with the top ten. Sequencing used PBMCs. These receptors originate from a man aged 25 to 45 in good health and CMV-seropositive.

The chain uses TRBV7-2 and TRBJ1-6, with D hard to call. The V end was cut by 5 bases, the J end by 8 bases, with 13 bases between. CDR3 length: 14 residues. Looked up from germline, CDR1 is SGHTA and CDR2 is FQGNSA. The CDR3 DNA reads TGTGCCAGCAGCCCTCAGGTTTCGGATTCACCCCTCCACTTT. Translating gives CASSPQVSDSPLHF. Full variable domain (rest looked up from reference TRBV7-2 and TRBJ1-6): GAGVSQSPSNKVTEKGKDVELRCDPISGHTALYWYRQSLGQGLEFLIYFQGNSAPDKSGLPSDRFSAERTGGSVSTLTIQRTQQEDSAVYLCASSPQVSDSPLHFGNGTRLTVT.

This chain links TRBV9 with TRBJ2-5; 13 nucleotides align to TRBD2. With 2 bases clipped from V and 4 bases from J, the junction kept 2 bases outside the gene matches. There are 15 residues in the CDR3. Germline V gene data show CDR1 as SGDLS and CDR2 as YYNGEE. CDR3 protein: CASSVGTSGTETQYF. The CDR3 DNA reads as TGTGCCAGCAGCGTTGGGACTAGCGGGACAGAGACCCAGTACTTC. Filled out from reference TRBV9 and TRBJ2-5, the complete variable domain reads DSGVTQTPKHLITATGQRVTLRCSPRSGDLSVYWYQQSLDQGLQFLIQYYNGEERAKGNILERFSAQQFPDLHSELNLSSLELGDSALYFCASSVGTSGTETQYFGPGTRLLVL.

This clone was detected once. V gene TRBV5-1 combines with J gene TRBJ2-3, with 13 bases identical to TRBD2. The CDR3 runs 19 residues. Germline V lookup: CDR1 SGHRS, CDR2 YFSETQ. Germline trimming cut 4 bases from V and 3 bases from J; bases unmatched to any gene: 14. As DNA, the CDR3 is TGCGCCAGCAGCGTGCGACTAGCGGGAGGCCTCTACGGGACAGATACGCAGTATTTT. Protein: CASSVRLAGGLYGTDTQYF.

The chain employs TRBV6-1 and TRBJ2-3; no clear D. CDR1 is MNHNS, CDR2 SASEGT, per germline. Deletions cut 7 bases from V and 6 bases from J, with 14 bases between. The CDR3 has 13 amino acids. The CDR3 DNA reads TGTGCCAGCACTACTCCCGCTCGGGATACGCAGTATTTT. It codes for CASTTPARDTQYF.

V gene TRBV7-2 combines with J gene TRBJ1-5; tentative D call: TRBD1 (6 bases). Germline V gene sequence: CDR1 SGHTA, CDR2 FQGNSA. The length of the CDR3 is 13 residues. V lost 5 bases to trimming and J lost 4 bases, with 9 bases between them. The CDR3 DNA reads as TGTGCCAGCAGCCAGGACAGAAATCAGCCCCAGCATTTT. Translation gives CASSQDRNQPQHF.

This chain links TRBV21-1 with TRBJ2-5; the table's D call TRBD2 went unverified against the DNA. TRBV21-1 is marked as a pseudogene. The CDR3 has 16 residues. Here the CDR3 reads CASSKDPAGDQETQYF. CDR3 sequence (DNA): TGTGCCAGCAGCAAAGATCCAGCGGGGGACCAAGAGACCCAGTACTTC.

V and J are TRBV27 and TRBJ2-1, with D possibly being TRBD1 (6 bases). Trimming pared 4 bases from V and 8 bases from J, leaving 12 bases between. Per germline, CDR1 MNHEY and CDR2 SMNVEV (reference sequence). This CDR3 comprises 13 residues. The CDR3 region has the DNA TGTGCCAGCAGTTGGGGCAGGGGAGATGAGCAGTTCTTC. Translating gives CASSWGRGDEQFF.